Listed below are T cell receptor beta chains from one sample, sequenced in a study of control samples from healthy donors and cancer patients. Using immunoSEQ multiplex PCR, the repertoire was profiled, and TCRdb retains in-frame clones only, with some absent. The data contain 100,000 to 120,000 clones, approximately 87% of them singletons. Specimen: PBMCs. The receptors were gathered from a woman aged 55-70 years with lung cancer. CDR3s include the opening cysteine and the closing phenylalanine or tryptophan. A D gene is named only where the DNA matches it firmly. For some rows the clone size is stated as once, few or many, or as a class when expanded; others skip it.

J | V | size | D | DNA | CDR3
TRBJ2-3 | TRBV19 | - | - | TGTGCCAGTAGTATAGGGCTCCGCACAGATACGCAGTATTTT | CASSIGLRTDTQYF
TRBJ1-4 | TRBV4-1 | few | - | TGCGCCAGCAGCCCAGCCCGGGTATTTGCAACTAATGAAAAACTGTTTTTT | CASSPARVFATNEKLFF
TRBJ1-5 | TRBV10-2 | - | - | TGCGCCAGCAGTTTGCAGGGCCACAGTCAGCCCCAGCATTTT | CASSLQGHSQPQHF
TRBJ2-1 | TRBV27 | - | TRBD1 | TGTGCCAGCCGCCAAGGGACAGGGGGCCCATATGAGCAGTTCTTC | CASRQGTGGPYEQFF
TRBJ1-4 | TRBV7-2 | - | - | TGTGCCAGCAGCTCCCGCCGGTCTGACAAACTGTTTTTT | CASSSRRSDKLFF
TRBJ2-2 | TRBV5-4 | - | TRBD2 | TGTGCCAGCAGCTTCGGCCCCTCTAGCGGGGGGAACACCGGGGAGCTGTTTTTT | CASSFGPSSGGNTGELFF
TRBJ1-2 | TRBV5-1 | - | TRBD1 | TGCGCCAGCACCGGGACAGGGAACTATGGCTACACCTTC | CASTGTGNYGYTF
TRBJ2-5 | TRBV11-3 | once | TRBD1 | TGTGCCAGCAGCTCCCGGCGGCAGGGGGTCCAAGAGACCCAGTACTTC | CASSSRRQGVQETQYF
TRBJ2-2 | TRBV11-3 | - | TRBD2 | TGTGCCAGCAGCCTAGCGGGAGTTAACACCGGGGAGCTGTTTTTT | CASSLAGVNTGELFF
TRBJ2-1 | TRBV24-1 | - | - | TGTGCCACCAGTGGCGTGAATAGCCTGGGGTCCTACAATGAGCAGTTCTTC | CATSGVNSLGSYNEQFF
TRBJ1-5 | TRBV6-2/TRBV6-3 | - | - | TGTGCCAGCAGTTACGCGTGGGGGGGCGTCAATCAGCCCCAGCATTTT | CASSYAWGGVNQPQHF
TRBJ2-5 | TRBV14 | - | - | TGTGCCAGCAGCCAAAGTAGAGAGACCCAGTACTTC | CASSQSRETQYF
TRBJ1-1 | TRBV4-1 | - | - | TGCGCCAGCAGCCAAGATTACGACAGCCTGAACACTGAAGCTTTCTTT | CASSQDYDSLNTEAFF
TRBJ2-2 | TRBV11-1 | - | - | TGTGCCAGCAGCTTATTGGAGGGGACCGGGGAGCTGTTTTTT | CASSLLEGTGELFF
TRBJ1-5 | TRBV18 | - | - | TGTGCCAGCTCACTAACGCCGAACCAGCCGAATCAGCCCCAGCATTTT | CASSLTPNQPNQPQHF
TRBJ2-3 | TRBV5-6 | - | TRBD2 | TGTGCCAGCAGCTCTACTCTAGCGGGGACCGCAGATACGCAGTATTTT | CASSSTLAGTADTQYF
TRBJ2-7 | TRBV11-2 | - | TRBD1 | TGTGCCAGCAGCTTAGACGGGACAGGGGCCTACGAGCAGTACTTC | CASSLDGTGAYEQYF
TRBJ1-1 | TRBV19 | once | - | TGTGCCAGTAGTGCAGACAGGAAAGCTTTCTTT | CASSADRKAFF
TRBJ1-5 | TRBV19 | - | - | TGTGCCAGTAGTATAAACAGGGTTGGTCAGCCCCAGCATTTT | CASSINRVGQPQHF
TRBJ1-5 | TRBV28 | - | - | TGTGCCAGCAGTTTATTAGTGAATCAGCCCCAGCATTTT | CASSLLVNQPQHF
TRBJ1-2 | TRBV18 | - | TRBD1 | TGTGCCAGCTCACCGGGACAGGGGTATGGCTACACCTTC | CASSPGQGYGYTF
TRBJ1-1 | TRBV21-1 | - | - | TGTGCCAGCAGCAACCTAGGTAACACTGAAGCTTTCTTT | CASSNLGNTEAFF
TRBJ1-1 | TRBV6-5 | - | TRBD1 | TGTGCCAGCAGTTACGGACAGGGGGTCATGAACACTGAAGCTTTCTTT | CASSYGQGVMNTEAFF
TRBJ2-7 | TRBV6-1 | - | TRBD1 | TGTGCCAGCAGTGAAAGCAAGGGGGACAGGATTTGCTTC | CASSESKGDRICF
TRBJ2-3 | TRBV7-9 | - | TRBD2 | TGTGCCAGCAGCTTGGGACTAGCGGCTAGCACAGATACGCAGTATTTT | CASSLGLAASTDTQYF
TRBJ2-3 | TRBV19 | - | - | TGTGCCAGTAGTATTGGGACCACCCCGACGTATTTT | CASSIGTTPTYF
TRBJ1-1 | TRBV4-3 | - | - | TGCGCCAGCAGCTCGCAGACTGCAGATGAAGCTTTCTTT | CASSSQTADEAFF
TRBJ2-5 | TRBV6-5 | once | TRBD1 | TGTGCCAGCGGGGACATCCCAGGGGGCCAAGAGACCCAGTACTTC | CASGDIPGGQETQYF
TRBJ1-5 | TRBV9 | - | TRBD1 | TGTGCCAGCAGCGTGACAGGGGGCGTCGGTCAGCCCCAGCATTTT | CASSVTGGVGQPQHF
TRBJ2-2 | TRBV19 | - | - | TGTGCCAGTAGTGTCGACCTTAACACCGGGGAGCTGTTTTTT | CASSVDLNTGELFF
TRBJ2-7 | TRBV3-1/TRBV3-2 | - | - | TGTGCCAGCAGCCTCGGGACCTACGAGCAGTACTTC | CASSLGTYEQYF
TRBJ2-2 | TRBV7-3 | - | TRBD2 | TGTGCCAGCAGCTTTCTAGCGGGGCAGAACACCGGGGAGCTGTTTTTT | CASSFLAGQNTGELFF
TRBJ1-6 | TRBV9 | once | - | TGTGCCAGCAGCGTAGGCAGGTATTCACCCCTCCACTTT | CASSVGRYSPLHF
TRBJ1-2 | TRBV6-5 | - | - | TGTGCCAGCAGTTACTCAACCGGGGGTGGCTACACCTTC | CASSYSTGGGYTF
TRBJ1-1 | TRBV5-4 | - | - | TGTGCCAGCAGCTTGGAAAGGGAGACTGAAGCTTTCTTT | CASSLERETEAFF
TRBJ1-2 | TRBV7-9 | - | TRBD1 | TGTGCCAGCAGCTTTTCAACAGGGGGCGGTGGCTACACCTTC | CASSFSTGGGGYTF
TRBJ2-7 | TRBV2 | - | - | TGTGCCAGCAGATTAGAGGGTCAGACGTACGAGCAGTACTTC | CASRLEGQTYEQYF